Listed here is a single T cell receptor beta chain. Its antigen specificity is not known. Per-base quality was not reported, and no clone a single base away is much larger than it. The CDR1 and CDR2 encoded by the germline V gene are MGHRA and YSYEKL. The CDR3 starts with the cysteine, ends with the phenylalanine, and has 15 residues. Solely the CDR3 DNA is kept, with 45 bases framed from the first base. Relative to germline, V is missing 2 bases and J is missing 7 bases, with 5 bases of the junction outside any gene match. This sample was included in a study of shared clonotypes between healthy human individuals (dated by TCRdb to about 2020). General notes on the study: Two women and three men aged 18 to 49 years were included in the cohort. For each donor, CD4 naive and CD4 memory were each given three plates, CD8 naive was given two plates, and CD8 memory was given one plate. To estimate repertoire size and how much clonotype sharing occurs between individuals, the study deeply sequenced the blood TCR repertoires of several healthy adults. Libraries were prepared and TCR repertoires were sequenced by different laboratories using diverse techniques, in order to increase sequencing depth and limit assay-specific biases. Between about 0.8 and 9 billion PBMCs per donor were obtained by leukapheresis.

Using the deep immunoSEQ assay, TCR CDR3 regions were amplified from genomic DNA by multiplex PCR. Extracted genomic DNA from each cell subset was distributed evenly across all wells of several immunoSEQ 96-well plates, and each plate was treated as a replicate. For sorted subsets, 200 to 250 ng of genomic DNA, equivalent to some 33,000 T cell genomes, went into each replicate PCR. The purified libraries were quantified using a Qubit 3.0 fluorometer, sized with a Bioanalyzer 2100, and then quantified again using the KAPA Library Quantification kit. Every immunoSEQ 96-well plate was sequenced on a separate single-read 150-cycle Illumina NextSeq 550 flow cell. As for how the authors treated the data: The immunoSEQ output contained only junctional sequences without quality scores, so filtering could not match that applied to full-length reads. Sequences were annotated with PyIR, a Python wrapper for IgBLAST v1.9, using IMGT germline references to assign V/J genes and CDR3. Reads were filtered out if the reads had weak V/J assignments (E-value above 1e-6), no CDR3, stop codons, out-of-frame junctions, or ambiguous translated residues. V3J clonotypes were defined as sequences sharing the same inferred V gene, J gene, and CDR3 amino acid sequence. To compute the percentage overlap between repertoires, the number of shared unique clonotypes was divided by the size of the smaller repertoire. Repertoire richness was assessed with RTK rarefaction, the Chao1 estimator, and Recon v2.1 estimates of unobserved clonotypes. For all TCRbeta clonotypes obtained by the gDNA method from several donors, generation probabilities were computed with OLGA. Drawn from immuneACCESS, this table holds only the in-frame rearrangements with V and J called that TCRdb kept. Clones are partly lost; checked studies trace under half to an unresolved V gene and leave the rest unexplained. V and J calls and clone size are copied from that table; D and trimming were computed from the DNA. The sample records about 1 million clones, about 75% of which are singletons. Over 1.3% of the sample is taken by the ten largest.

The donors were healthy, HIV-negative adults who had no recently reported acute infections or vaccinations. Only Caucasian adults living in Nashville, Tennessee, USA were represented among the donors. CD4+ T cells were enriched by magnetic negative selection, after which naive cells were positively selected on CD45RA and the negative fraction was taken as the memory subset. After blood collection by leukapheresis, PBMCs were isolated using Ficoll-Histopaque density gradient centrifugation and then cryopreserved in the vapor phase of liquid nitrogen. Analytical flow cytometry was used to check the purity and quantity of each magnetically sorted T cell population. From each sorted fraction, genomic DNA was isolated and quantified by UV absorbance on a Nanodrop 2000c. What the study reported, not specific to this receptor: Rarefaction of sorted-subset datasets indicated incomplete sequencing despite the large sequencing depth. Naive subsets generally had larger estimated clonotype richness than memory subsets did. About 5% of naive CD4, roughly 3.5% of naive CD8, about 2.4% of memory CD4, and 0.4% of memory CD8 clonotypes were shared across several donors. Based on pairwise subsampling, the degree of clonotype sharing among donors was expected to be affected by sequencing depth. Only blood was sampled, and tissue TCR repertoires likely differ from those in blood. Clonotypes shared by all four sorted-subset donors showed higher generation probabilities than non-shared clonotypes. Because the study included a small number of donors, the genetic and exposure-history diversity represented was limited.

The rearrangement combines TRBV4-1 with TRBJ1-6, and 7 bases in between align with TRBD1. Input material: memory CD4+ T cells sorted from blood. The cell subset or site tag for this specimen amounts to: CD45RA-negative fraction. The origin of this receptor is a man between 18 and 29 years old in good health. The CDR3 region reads CASSQQGTENSPLHF. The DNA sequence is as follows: TGCGCCAGCAGCCAACAGGGGACAGAGAATTCACCCCTCCACTTT.